This note documents a single T cell receptor (beta chain) sequence. This sample was included in a study of blood T cell repertoires in COVID-19. Germline V gene lookup returns CDR1 MGHRA and CDR2 YSYEKL. The CDR3 contains 17 residues. The J segment lost 1 base and the V segment lost 4 bases, leaving 11 bases of the junction unmatched. TCRdb's copy holds only in-frame clones and misses some; the assay was immunoSEQ multiplex PCR. The repertoire has 160,000 or so clones, around 85% of them found once; the top ten carry roughly 5.7%. This clonotype originated in a woman aged 40 to 50 with acute COVID-19. This rearrangement joins TRBV4-1 to TRBJ1-2; the match to TRBD1 covers 8 bases. The sample comprised PBMCs or T cells enriched from blood (not recorded which). The CDR3 nucleotides are TGCGCCAGCAGCCTCCTGATGTCAGGGGGCAATAACTATGGCTACACCTTC. It encodes CASSLLMSGGNNYGYTF.